This T cell receptor beta chain comes out of a study of T-cell reconstitution after alpha-beta-depleted transplantation in children. Study-wide findings and caveats: Surviving thymic progenitors and recipient T cells were the source of high TCRbeta diversity at day 60 in some patients. One year after transplant, T-cell counts and diversity came mostly from newly produced T cells.

TCRbeta library construction was performed incorporating unique molecular identifiers. TCRdb fed the PCR reads into MiXCR, producing one record per CDR3 protein. The data hold some 95,000 distinct CDR3 sequences, with 20% to 25% observed a single time. In the case of this clonotype: Antigen unknown.

The V and J ends lost 1 base and 5 bases, in that order; junction bases with no gene match: 7. Germline-derived CDR1 and CDR2 are SGHAT and FQDESV (reference sequence). This CDR3 contains 16 residues. The sequences come from PBMCs, collected before TCRalphabeta/CD19-depleted stem cell transplant. The clonotype comes from a boy younger than 10 with acute lymphoblastic leukemia, due to receive a stem cell transplant. The chain employs TRBV11-1 and TRBJ2-1; TRBD2 matches at 8 bases. The CDR3 nucleotides are TGTGCCAGCAGCTTAGAACTAGCGGACGGGCACAATGAGCAGTTCTTC. It yields the protein CASSLELADGHNEQFF.